Below are 5 T cell receptor beta chains sequenced from a single sample in a study of T cell responses to AZD1222 COVID-19 vaccine. Repertoires were generated with immunoSEQ multiplex PCR, while TCRdb's copy carries only in-frame clones and drops some. The sample consists of about 140,000 clones, approximately 92% of them appearing once. This sample comprised peripheral blood, obtained 28 days after the second AZD1222 dose. The receptor set was obtained from an adult who received the AZD1222 COVID-19 vaccine.

The chain has TRBV7-2 and TRBJ2-5, with no clear D. Germline V gives CDR1 SGHTA, CDR2 FQGNSA. Trimming cost V 1 base and J 5 bases, with 14 bases left between them. This CDR3 is 15 amino acids long. CDR3 sequence reads: CASSLDLGSWETQYF. The CDR3 DNA follows: TGTGCCAGCAGCTTAGATTTAGGGTCTTGGGAGACCCAGTACTTC.

This chain links TRBV5-1 with TRBJ2-3, with D unclear. Germline values: CDR1 SGHRS, CDR2 YFSETQ. The CDR3 totals 16 residues. Trimming left V 2 bases short and J 5 bases short, with 18 bases between. CDR3 protein: CASSFQGFLGKDTQYF. CDR3 DNA sequence: TGCGCCAGCAGCTTCCAAGGCTTTCTGGGAAAAGATACGCAGTATTTT.

The chain combines TRBV7-8 with TRBJ2-1; the match to TRBD2 covers 7 bases. The CDR3 is 16 amino acids. J gave up 2 bases and V 1 base, and 5 bases lay outside the gene matches. From germline, CDR1 is SGHVS and CDR2 FQNEAQ. Here the CDR3 reads CASSLGRLAPYNEQFF. The CDR3 nucleotides read TGTGCCAGCAGCTTAGGGCGACTAGCCCCCTACAATGAGCAGTTCTTC.

The J gene is TRBJ1-2, the V gene TRBV25-1, with 8 nucleotides matching TRBD1. Germline lookup yields CDR1 MGHDK and CDR2 SYGVNS. V was clipped by 5 bases and J by 3 bases; unmatched bases: 5. The CDR3 covers 14 residues. CDR3 nucleotides: TGTGCCAGCAGTCGCGGACAGGGAGACTATGGCTACACCTTC. Translated, it gives CASSRGQGDYGYTF.

CDR3 residues: CASGVPYNEQFF. In nucleotides, the CDR3 is TGTGCCTCCGGAGTGCCCTACAATGAGCAGTTCTTC. The chain has TRBV5-8 and TRBJ2-1; D gene uncertain. Germline V CDR1 and CDR2: SGHTS, YDEGEE. The CDR3 length is 12 residues. V was clipped by 10 bases and J by 2 bases, with 10 bases between them.